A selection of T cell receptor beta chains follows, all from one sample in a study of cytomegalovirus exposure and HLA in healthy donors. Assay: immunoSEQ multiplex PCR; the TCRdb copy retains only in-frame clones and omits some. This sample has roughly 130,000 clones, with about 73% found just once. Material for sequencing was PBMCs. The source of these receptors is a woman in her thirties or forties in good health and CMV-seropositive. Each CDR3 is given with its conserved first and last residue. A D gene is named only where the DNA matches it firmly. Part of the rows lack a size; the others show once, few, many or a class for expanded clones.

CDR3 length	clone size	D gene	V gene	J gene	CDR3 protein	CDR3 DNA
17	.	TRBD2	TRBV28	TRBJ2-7	CASSSPLTSGIYYEQYF	TGTGCCAGCAGTTCCCCTTTGACTAGCGGGATTTACTACGAGCAGTACTTC
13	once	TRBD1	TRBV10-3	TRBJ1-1	CAISEGGPTEAFF	TGTGCCATCAGTGAAGGGGGCCCCACTGAAGCTTTCTTT
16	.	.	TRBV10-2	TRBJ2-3	CASSESGGIGTDTQYF	TGCGCCAGCAGTGAGTCTGGGGGGATAGGTACAGATACGCAGTATTTT
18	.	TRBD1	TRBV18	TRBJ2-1	CASSPPGTGGFFGNEQFF	TGTGCCAGCTCACCACCGGGAACAGGGGGCTTTTTTGGCAATGAGCAGTTCTTC
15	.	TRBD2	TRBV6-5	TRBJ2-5	CASSYLGGGGETQYF	TGTGCCAGCAGTTACTTGGGGGGGGGTGGCGAGACCCAGTACTTC
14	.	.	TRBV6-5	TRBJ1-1	CASRLDRPNTEAFF	TGTGCCAGCAGACTAGACAGGCCGAACACTGAAGCTTTCTTT
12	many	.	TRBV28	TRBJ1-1	CASSLSGSEAFF	TGTGCCAGCAGTTTATCAGGGTCGGAAGCTTTCTTT
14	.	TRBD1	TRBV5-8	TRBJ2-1	CASSLRGLANEQFF	TGTGCCAGCAGTTTAAGGGGGCTGGCCAATGAGCAGTTCTTC
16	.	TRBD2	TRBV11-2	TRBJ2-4	CASSKRLAGVENIQYF	TGTGCCAGCAGCAAACGACTAGCGGGAGTGGAAAACATTCAGTACTTC
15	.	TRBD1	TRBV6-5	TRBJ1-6	CASSYEGASNSPLHF	TGTGCCAGCAGTTACGAGGGGGCGTCGAATTCACCCCTCCACTTT
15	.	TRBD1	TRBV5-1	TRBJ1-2	CASSGGGGQGGGYTF	TGCGCCAGCAGCGGTGGAGGCGGACAGGGGGGGGGCTACACCTTC
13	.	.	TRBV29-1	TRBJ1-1	CSVGGLMNTEAFF	TGCAGCGTAGGGGGTCTTATGAACACTGAAGCTTTCTTT
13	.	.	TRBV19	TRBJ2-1	CASSISPRNEQFF	TGTGCCAGTAGTATATCTCCGAGGAATGAGCAGTTCTTC
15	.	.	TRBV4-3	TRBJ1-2	CASSQDMAGRGGYTF	TGCGCCAGCAGCCAAGATATGGCAGGTCGGGGTGGCTACACCTTC
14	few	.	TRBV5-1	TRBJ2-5	CASSSLMTTGTQYF	TGCGCCAGCAGCTCCCTGATGACGACGGGGACCCAGTACTTC
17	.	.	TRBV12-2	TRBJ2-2	CASRLPPQGRNTGELFF	TGTGCAAGTCGCTTACCCCCGCAGGGGCGAAACACCGGGGAGCTGTTTTTT
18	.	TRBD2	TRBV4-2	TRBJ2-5	CASSQEYRAGGLQETQYF	TGTGCCAGCAGCCAAGAATATAGGGCGGGGGGATTACAAGAGACCCAGTACTTC
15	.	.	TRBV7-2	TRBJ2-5	CASSPQGGGPQTQYF	TGTGCCAGCAGCCCCCAAGGGGGAGGGCCACAGACCCAGTACTTC
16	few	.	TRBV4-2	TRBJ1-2	CASSQSTSSMAYGYTF	TGTGCCAGCAGCCAGTCGACTTCCTCAATGGCCTATGGCTACACCTTC
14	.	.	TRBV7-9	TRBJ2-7	CASSTGAGGYEQYF	TGTGCCAGCAGCACGGGGGCAGGGGGGTACGAGCAGTACTTC